Listed below are T cell receptor beta chains from one sample, sequenced in a study of T cells in Graves' hyperthyroidism and ophthalmopathy. A single record per CDR3 protein comes from TCRdb applying MiXCR to the multiplex PCR reads. The table has around 350,000 distinct CDR3 sequences, 13% seen once. Sample: blood. Receptor source: a woman aged 18-29 years with Graves' hyperthyroidism. CDR3s include the opening cysteine and the closing phenylalanine or tryptophan. Each record gives: CDR3 length, D gene, J gene, clone size, V gene, CDR3 DNA, CDR3 protein. A D gene is named only where the DNA matches it firmly. Size tells how often a clone was seen (once, few, many) or the class of an expanded clone, and some rows leave it out.

>16|TRBD2|TRBJ2-1|-|TRBV20-1
TGCAGTGCTAGGGGACTAGCGGAGCACTCCTACAATGAGCAGTTCTTC
CSARGLAEHSYNEQFF
>14|-|TRBJ2-5|-|TRBV4-1
TGCGCCAGCAGCCATAATACGGGGTCTGAGACCCAGTACTTC
CASSHNTGSETQYF
>11|-|TRBJ1-2|-|TRBV6-1
TGTGCCAGCAAGAGGGGAGGTGGCTACACCTTC
CASKRGGGYTF
>13|-|TRBJ2-5|few|TRBV7-9
TGTGCCAGCAGCTTTTTGGGATCAGAGACCCAGTACTTC
CASSFLGSETQYF
>19|TRBD1|TRBJ1-5|many|TRBV28
TGTGCCAGCAGTCCACCCAGGGGGAAAACCTCCGTTAGCAATCAGCCCCAGCATTTT
CASSPPRGKTSVSNQPQHF
>15|TRBD1|TRBJ1-4|few|TRBV19
TGTGCCAGTAGTTCTTCGGGACAGGGTCTAGAAAAACTGTTTTTT
CASSSSGQGLEKLFF
>18|TRBD1|TRBJ1-3|few|TRBV2
TGTGCCAGCGGGGGGGAACGACAGGGGGTGTACTCTGGAAACACCATATATTTT
CASGGERQGVYSGNTIYF
>14|-|TRBJ1-1|many|TRBV20-1
TGCAGTGCTAGACTGGGGACCCCGAACACTGAAGCTTTCTTT
CSARLGTPNTEAFF
>14|-|TRBJ1-1|many|TRBV11-2
TGTGCCAGCAGCGTCCTCCCTTGGAACACTGAAGCTTTCTTT
CASSVLPWNTEAFF
>14|-|TRBJ2-1|many|TRBV29-1
TGCAGCGGCGGGGAGCGTGGGGTAGGGGATGAGCAGTTCTTC
CSGGERGVGDEQFF
>17|TRBD2|TRBJ2-3|-|TRBV2
TGTGCCAGCAGTGAAATTAGTGGCGGGGGGCGAGGAGATACGCAGTATTTT
CASSEISGGGRGDTQYF
>16|-|TRBJ1-6|many|TRBV18
TGTGCCAGCTCACCAAACTCCGGGACATATAATTCACCCCTCCACTTT
CASSPNSGTYNSPLHF
>17|TRBD1|TRBJ1-5|-|TRBV7-9
TGTGCCAGCAGCCCCCAAGGTGGGACAGGGGGCAGTCAGCCCCAGCATTTT
CASSPQGGTGGSQPQHF
>15|-|TRBJ2-7|many|TRBV20-1
TGCAGTGCTAGATGGCTAGCGAGGGCCTCCTACGAGCAGTACTTC
CSARWLARASYEQYF
>13|-|TRBJ1-2|many|TRBV6-4
TGTGCCAGCAGTGACCTGGGGTTAGGCGGCTACACCTTC
CASSDLGLGGYTF
>15|-|TRBJ2-7|-|TRBV20-1
TGCAGTGCTAGAGATTTAAGGGCCACAGGCTACGAGCAGTACTTC
CSARDLRATGYEQYF
>15|TRBD1|TRBJ1-5|many|TRBV2
TGTGCCAGCAGTGGGGGGACAGGCCAAGCTCAGCCCCAGCATTTT
CASSGGTGQAQPQHF
>12|-|TRBJ2-1|few|TRBV7-9
TGTGCCAGCAGCTTGTGGAGCGATGAGCAGTTCTTC
CASSLWSDEQFF
>13|-|TRBJ1-1|many|TRBV3-1
TGTGCCAGCAGCCGGCCTATGGGCACTGAAGCTTTCTTT
CASSRPMGTEAFF
>14|-|TRBJ1-2|many|TRBV18
TGTGCCAGCTCACTTGGGGAAACTAACTATGGCTACACCTTC
CASSLGETNYGYTF
>12|-|TRBJ1-4|many|TRBV20-1
TGCAGTGCTAGTGACGGCAGGGAAAAACTGTTTTTT
CSASDGREKLFF
>15|TRBD1|TRBJ2-2|few|TRBV6-2/TRBV6-3
TGTGCCAGCACCTGGACAGGGGTGATCACCGGGGAGCTGTTTTTT
CASTWTGVITGELFF
>12|-|TRBJ2-5|many|TRBV20-1
TGCAGTGCTGCGACTGCCCAAGAGACCCAGTACTTC
CSAATAQETQYF
>12|-|TRBJ1-5|-|TRBV25-1
TGTGCCAGCAGTGAACGGGGTCAGCCCCAGCATTTT
CASSERGQPQHF
>19|-|TRBJ1-6|few|TRBV15
TGTGCCACCAGCCTCTCGGGGATGACATTAAGCTCCTATAATTCACCCCTCCACTTT
CATSLSGMTLSSYNSPLHF
>20|TRBD2|TRBJ2-7|many|TRBV27
TGTGCCAGCAGTTCCCTACCGGGACTAATGGGAGCTTATACCCCATACGAGCAGTACTTC
CASSSLPGLMGAYTPYEQYF